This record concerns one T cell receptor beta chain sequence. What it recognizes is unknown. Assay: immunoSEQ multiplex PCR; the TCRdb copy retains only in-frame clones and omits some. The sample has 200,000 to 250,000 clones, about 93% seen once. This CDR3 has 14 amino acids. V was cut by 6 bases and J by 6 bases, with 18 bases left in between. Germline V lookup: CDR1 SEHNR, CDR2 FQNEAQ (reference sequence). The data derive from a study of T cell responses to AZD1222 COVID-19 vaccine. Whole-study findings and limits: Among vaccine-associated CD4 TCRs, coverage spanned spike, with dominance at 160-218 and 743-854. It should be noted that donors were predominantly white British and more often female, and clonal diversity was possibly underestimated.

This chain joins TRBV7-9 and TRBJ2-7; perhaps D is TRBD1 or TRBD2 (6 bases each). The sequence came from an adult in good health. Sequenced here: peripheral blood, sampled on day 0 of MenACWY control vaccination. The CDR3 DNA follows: TGTGCCAGCAGTAAGGGGGGCCTCATGGGCGAGCAGTACTTC. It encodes CASSKGGLMGEQYF.